This TCR beta chain was found in a study of CD8 T cells in Susac syndrome. This CDR3 is 15 amino acids long. Looked up from germline, CDR1 is SGDLS and CDR2 is YYNGEE. V was clipped by 7 bases and J by 1 base; unmatched bases: 9. In this sample, this clonotype turned up once. It was with random hexamers that 0.5 to 1 ug RNA was reverse transcribed. TCRdb ran MiXCR on the immunoSEQ multiplex PCR reads and lists one entry per CDR3 protein. The data hold 150,000 to 200,000 distinct CDR3 sequences, with 85% to 95% observed a single time. This sequence originates from a human donor with multiple sclerosis. This chain uses TRBV9 with TRBJ2-3, with TRBD1 matching over 7 bases. Sequenced: CD8+ T cells from PBMCs. CDR3 sequence: CASPCRGIRTDTQYF. The CDR3 DNA reads as TGTGCCAGCCCCTGCAGGGGGATCCGCACAGATACGCAGTATTTT.